The T cell receptor (beta chain) described here comes from a study of T cell changes during pregnancy in multiple sclerosis. This clone was seen only once. This CDR3 region has 15 residues. Germline V CDR1 and CDR2: MNHNS, SASEGT. V was pared by 8 bases and J by 7 bases, with 8 bases of the junction left unmatched. This table comes from immunoSEQ multiplex PCR, and its TCRdb copy is limited to in-frame clones, with some not included. This sample has 50,000 or so clones, with 90% to 95% found just once. The TCR comes from a female donor with multiple sclerosis, enrolled in a pregnancy study. V and J are TRBV6-1 and TRBJ2-1, with 13 nucleotides matching TRBD2. The sequences come from CD4+ T cells from peripheral blood mononuclear cells, collected before pregnancy. CDR3 loop: CASYTGTSGTNEQFF. DNA for the CDR3: TGTGCCAGCTATACCGGGACTAGCGGGACTAATGAGCAGTTCTTC.